Listed here is a single T cell receptor (beta chain). Its cognate antigen is unknown. This entry belongs to a study of OX40 agonist ivuxolimab in advanced cancers. Study background: Dose-escalation cases comprised hepatocellular carcinoma, melanoma, renal cell or head and neck cancer. Study findings and constraints: The study observed clonal expansion of CD4+ and CD8+ blood T cells by week 6 at 0.1 to 3.0 mg/kg. Averaging showed that CD8+ T cells had more expanded clones than CD4+ did.

Autoimmune disease history or systemic immunosuppression led to patients being barred. TCRdb's copy holds only in-frame clones and misses some; the assay was immunoSEQ multiplex PCR. The data show 20,000 to 30,000 clones, approximately 90% seen once. This receptor was taken from an adult with an advanced solid tumor such as melanoma, head and neck, liver or kidney cancer. The sample consisted of CD4+ or CD8+ T cells sorted from blood, taken in a trial of the OX40 agonist ivuxolimab.

CDR3 sequence (DNA): TGTGCCAGCAGCTTAGGGCCGGCCTCTGGGGCCAACGTCCTGACTTTC. Translating it yields CASSLGPASGANVLTF. V is TRBV7-9 and J is TRBJ2-6, with D hard to call. Per the germline V gene, CDR1 is SEHNR and CDR2 is FQNEAQ (reference sequence). The CDR3 has 16 amino acids. V was cut by 1 base and J by 0 bases, with 7 bases left in between.